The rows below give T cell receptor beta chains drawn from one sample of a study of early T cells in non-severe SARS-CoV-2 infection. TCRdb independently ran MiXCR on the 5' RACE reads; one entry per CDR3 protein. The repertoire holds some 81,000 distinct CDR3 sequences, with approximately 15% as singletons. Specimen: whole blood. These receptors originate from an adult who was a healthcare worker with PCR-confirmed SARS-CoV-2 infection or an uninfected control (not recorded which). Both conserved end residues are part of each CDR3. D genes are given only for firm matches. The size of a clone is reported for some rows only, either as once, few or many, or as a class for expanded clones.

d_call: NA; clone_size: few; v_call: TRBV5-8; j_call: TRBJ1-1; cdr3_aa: CASSVQVNTEAFF; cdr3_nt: TGTGCCAGCAGCGTACAGGTGAACACTGAAGCTTTCTTT
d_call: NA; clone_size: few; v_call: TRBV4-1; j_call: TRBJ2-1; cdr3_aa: CASSQSEGASYNEQFF; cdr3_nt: TGCGCCAGCAGCCAGAGTGAGGGCGCCTCCTACAATGAGCAGTTCTTC
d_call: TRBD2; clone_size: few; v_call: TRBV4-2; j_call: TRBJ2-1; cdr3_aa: CASSTGLYSYNEQFF; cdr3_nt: TGTGCCAGCAGCACGGGACTATACTCCTACAATGAGCAGTTCTTC
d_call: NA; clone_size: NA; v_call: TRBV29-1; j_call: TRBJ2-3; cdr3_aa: CSVAETRGGKNF; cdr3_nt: TGCAGCGTCGCAGAAACCAGGGGAGGGAAGAATTTT
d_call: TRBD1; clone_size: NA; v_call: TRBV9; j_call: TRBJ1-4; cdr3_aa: CASSGTGATNEKLFF; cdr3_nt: TGTGCCAGCAGCGGCACAGGGGCCACTAATGAAAAACTGTTTTTT
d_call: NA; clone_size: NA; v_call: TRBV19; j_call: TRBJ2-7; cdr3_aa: CASGTRRPYEQYF; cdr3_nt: TGTGCCAGCGGGACTCGGCGCCCCTACGAGCAGTACTTC
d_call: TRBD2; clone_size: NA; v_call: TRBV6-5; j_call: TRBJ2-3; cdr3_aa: CASKQYGGRDTQYF; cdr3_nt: TGTGCCAGCAAGCAATACGGGGGGAGAGATACGCAGTATTTT
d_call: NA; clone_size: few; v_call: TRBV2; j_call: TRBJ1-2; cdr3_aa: CASFGTGPWMEGYTF; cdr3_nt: TGTGCCAGCTTTGGGACGGGACCTTGGATGGAGGGCTACACCTTC
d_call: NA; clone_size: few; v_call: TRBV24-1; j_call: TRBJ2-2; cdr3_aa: CATSDRGLMNTGELFF; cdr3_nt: TGTGCCACCAGTGATCGCGGACTGATGAACACCGGGGAGCTGTTTTTT
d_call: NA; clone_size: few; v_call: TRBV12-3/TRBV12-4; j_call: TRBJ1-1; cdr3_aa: CASRRDRTEAFF; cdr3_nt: TGTGCCAGCAGGCGGGATCGAACTGAAGCTTTCTTT
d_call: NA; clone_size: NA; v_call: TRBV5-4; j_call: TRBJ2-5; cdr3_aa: CASSLRLASGETQYF; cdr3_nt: TGTGCCAGCAGCTTGAGGCTAGCGAGTGGGGAGACCCAGTACTTC
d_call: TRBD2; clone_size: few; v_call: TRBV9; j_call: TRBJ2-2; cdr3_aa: CASSVTSWGEGTGELFF; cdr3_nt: TGTGCCAGCAGCGTGACTAGCTGGGGTGAAGGCACCGGGGAGCTGTTTTTT
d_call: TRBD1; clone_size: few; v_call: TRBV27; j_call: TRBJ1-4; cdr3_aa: CASSFRRGQGDFWEKLFF; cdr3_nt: TGTGCCAGCAGTTTCCGCCGCGGACAGGGGGATTTCTGGGAAAAACTGTTTTTT
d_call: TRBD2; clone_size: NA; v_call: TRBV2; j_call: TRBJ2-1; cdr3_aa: CASLKIPGLAGNEQFF; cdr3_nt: TGTGCCAGCCTTAAAATCCCGGGACTAGCGGGGAATGAGCAGTTCTTC
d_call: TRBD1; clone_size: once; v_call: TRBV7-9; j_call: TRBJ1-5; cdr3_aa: CASSPTGDQPQHF; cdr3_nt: TGTGCCAGCAGCCCGACAGGGGACCAGCCCCAGCATTTT
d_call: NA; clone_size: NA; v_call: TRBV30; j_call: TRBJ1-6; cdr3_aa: CAWSAHRGQGYSPLHF; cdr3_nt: TGTGCCTGGAGTGCCCACCGGGGGCAGGGTTATTCACCCCTCCACTTT
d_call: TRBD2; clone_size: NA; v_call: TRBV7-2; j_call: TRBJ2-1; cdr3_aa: CASSLEGGLVQFF; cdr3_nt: TGTGCCAGCAGCTTAGAAGGGGGACTAGTCCAGTTCTTC
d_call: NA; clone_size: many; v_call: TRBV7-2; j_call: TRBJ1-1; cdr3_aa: CASSFQTVPSTEAFF; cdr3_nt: TGTGCCAGCAGCTTTCAGACAGTTCCTAGCACTGAAGCTTTCTTT
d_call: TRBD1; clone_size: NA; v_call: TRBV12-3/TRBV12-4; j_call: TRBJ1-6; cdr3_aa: CASSWATGNSPLHF; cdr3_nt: TGTGCCAGCAGTTGGGCGACAGGGAATTCACCCCTCCACTTT